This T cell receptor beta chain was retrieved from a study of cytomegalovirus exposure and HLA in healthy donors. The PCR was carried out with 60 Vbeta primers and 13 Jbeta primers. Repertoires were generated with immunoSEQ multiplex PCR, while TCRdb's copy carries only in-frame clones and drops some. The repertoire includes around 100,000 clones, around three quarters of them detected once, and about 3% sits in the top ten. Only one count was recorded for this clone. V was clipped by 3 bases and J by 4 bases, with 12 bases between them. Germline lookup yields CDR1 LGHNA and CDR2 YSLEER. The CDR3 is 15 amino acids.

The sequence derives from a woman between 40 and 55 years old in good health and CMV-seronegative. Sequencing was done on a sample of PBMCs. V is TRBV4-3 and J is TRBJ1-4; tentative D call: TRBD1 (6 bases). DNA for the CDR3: TGCGCCAGCAGCCAGGCTACAGGGAATAATGAAAAACTGTTTTTT. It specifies CASSQATGNNEKLFF.